This T cell receptor (beta chain) was found in a study of CD8 T cells in ankylosing spondylitis. Findings and caveats of the study: CD8+ cells made up the disease-linked clones, which were relatively rare in peripheral blood.

The germline V gene encodes CDR1 SGHDT and CDR2 YYEEEE. CDR3 length equals 18 residues. The V and J ends lost 0 bases and 3 bases, in that order; junction bases with no gene match: 9. This clonotype was counted at least ten times. Its antigen is still unknown. Via MiXCR, TCRdb re-called the 5' RACE reads, giving one row per CDR3 protein. This table holds more than 35,000 distinct CDR3 sequences, about 5.5% found once. The receptor's source is a male donor with ankylosing spondylitis or in good health (not recorded which). V usage is TRBV5-6 and J usage is TRBJ2-5; TRBD2 matches at 12 bases. Material: blood, either unsorted or a sorted T cell fraction (not recorded which). CDR3: CASSLGVRLAGAEETQYF. In DNA form, the CDR3 reads TGTGCCAGCAGCTTGGGGGTTAGACTAGCGGGGGCTGAAGAGACCCAGTACTTC.